This entry lists 32 T cell receptor beta chains sequenced from one sample in a study of T cell repertoires in cytomegalovirus infection. TCRdb recomputed calls from the reads with MiXCR, one row per CDR3 protein. The table records approximately 290,000 distinct CDR3 sequences, about 25% of them present only once. The sample consisted of PBMCs. Receptor source: a human donor in good health (CMV status not recorded). Some clones in this sample may be carry-over from other donors' samples.

The chain has TRBV29-1 and TRBJ1-3; unclear D gene. This CDR3 is 13 amino acids long. V lost 3 bases to trimming and J lost 1 base, with 7 bases between them. Germline CDR1 SQVTM, CDR2 ANQGSEA. The CDR3 protein is CSVESDSGNTIYF. CDR3 nucleotides: TGCAGCGTTGAGTCCGATTCTGGAAACACCATATATTTT. Looking up the rest from reference TRBV29-1 and TRBJ1-3 gives the full variable domain: SAVISQKPSRDICQRGTSLTIQCQVDSQVTMMFWYRQQPGQSLTLIATANQGSEATYESGFVIDKFPISRPNLTFSTLTVSNMSPEDSSIYLCSVESDSGNTIYFGEGSWLTVV.

This clonotype turned up a few times. This chain uses TRBV11-2 with TRBJ2-7; a weak D match, TRBD1 (6 bases). Germline CDR1 SGHAT, CDR2 FQNNGV. The CDR3 is 15 amino acids. V lost 5 bases to trimming and J lost 0 bases, with 14 bases between them. The CDR3 DNA is TGTGCCAGCAGCAACACAGGGATTAGCTCCTACGAGCAGTACTTC. Protein: CASSNTGISSYEQYF.

This clonotype has a handful of counts. V and J are TRBV5-5 and TRBJ1-2, with 8 bases aligning to TRBD1. J gave up 0 bases and V 4 bases, and 5 bases lay outside the gene matches. The CDR3 contains 15 residues. Germline CDR1 SGHKS, CDR2 YYEKEE (reference sequence). The CDR3 nucleotides read TGTGCCAGCAGCCCAGGGACAGGACCTAACTATGGCTACACCTTC. It encodes CASSPGTGPNYGYTF.

The table lists this clonotype with a few counts. The CDR3 is CASSFTPDTQYF. In DNA form, the CDR3 reads TGTGCCAGCAGTTTCACCCCAGATACGCAGTATTTT. The rearrangement links TRBV12-3 or TRBV12-4 to TRBJ2-3; D is undetermined. The CDR3 consists of 12 residues. V lost 3 bases, J lost 4 bases, and 5 bases lay in between.

This clonotype was recorded a few times. The V and J genes are TRBV28 and TRBJ2-4, with a possible D match to TRBD2 (5 bases). Deletions cut 3 bases from V and 1 base from J, with 10 bases between. The CDR3 has 15 residues. Germline assignment: CDR1 MDHEN and CDR2 SYDVKM. The CDR3 here is CASSLKPGAKNIQYF. In DNA form, the CDR3 reads TGTGCCAGCAGTTTGAAGCCGGGGGCCAAAAACATTCAGTACTTC.

This clonotype occurred many times. The chain uses TRBV7-2 and TRBJ1-1; no clear D gene. The CDR3 has 14 amino acids. Per germline, CDR1 SGHTA and CDR2 FQGNSA. Trimming pared 2 bases from V and 6 bases from J, leaving 13 bases between. The CDR3 DNA follows: TGTGCCAGCAGCTTACAAGGGATTACCGCTGAAGCTTTCTTT. Protein product: CASSLQGITAEAFF. Using reference TRBV7-2 and TRBJ1-1 for the parts outside the CDR3, the full variable domain is GAGVSQSPSNKVTEKGKDVELRCDPISGHTALYWYRQSLGQGLEFLIYFQGNSAPDKSGLPSDRFSAERTGGSVSTLTIQRTQQEDSAVYLCASSLQGITAEAFFGQGTRLTVV.

CDR3 DNA: TGTGCCAGCAGTGAATCCCGTGGCGGCGGCTACGAGCAGTACTTC. Its protein product is CASSESRGGGYEQYF. The chain uses TRBV25-1 and TRBJ2-7; D is undetermined. Deletions cut 1 base from V and 3 bases from J, with 13 bases between. CDR3 length: 15 residues. Germline CDR1 MGHDK, CDR2 SYGVNS.

The J gene is TRBJ2-7, the V gene TRBV28, with TRBD2 identical over 10 bases. The germline V gene encodes CDR1 MDHEN and CDR2 SYDVKM. V lost 7 bases to trimming and J lost 5 bases; unmatched junction nucleotides: 8. The CDR3 is 14 amino acids. The CDR3 is CASNLAGGIDEQYF. For the CDR3, the DNA is TGTGCCAGCAACTTAGCGGGAGGAATCGACGAGCAGTACTTC. Looking up the rest from reference TRBV28 and TRBJ2-7 gives the full variable domain: DVKVTQSSRYLVKRTGEKVFLECVQDMDHENMFWYRQDPGLGLRLIYFSYDVKMKEKGDIPEGYSVSREKKERFSLILESASTNQTSMYLCASNLAGGIDEQYFGPGTRLTVT.

This clonotype was recorded a few times. The chain combines TRBV29-1 with TRBJ2-7; D remains unclear. The germline V gene encodes CDR1 SQVTM and CDR2 ANQGSEA. With 4 bases removed from V and 2 bases from J, the gap between germline ends came to 9 bases. The CDR3 is 12 amino acids. This CDR3 is CSVGWSTYEQYF. The CDR3 nucleotides read TGCAGCGTTGGCTGGTCAACCTACGAGCAGTACTTC.

This clonotype was seen more than once but under ten times. The V and J genes are TRBV6-5 and TRBJ2-2, with 15 bases aligning to TRBD2. Germline V gene sequence: CDR1 MNHEY, CDR2 SVGAGI. The junction had 5 bases not matched to a gene; V was cut back by 6 bases and J by 6 bases. The length of the CDR3 is 16 residues. The CDR3 loop reads CASRIWTSGGAGELFF. In DNA form, the CDR3 reads TGTGCCAGCAGGATATGGACTAGCGGGGGGGCCGGGGAGCTGTTTTTT.

The gene calls are TRBV5-1 and TRBJ2-3, with 7 bases aligning to TRBD2. The CDR3 sequence is 13 residues long. Per germline, CDR1 SGHRS and CDR2 YFSETQ. After removal of 7 bases from V and 4 bases from J, the junction contained 6 bases not matched to a gene. CDR3 sequence reads: CASGVAGPDTQYF. For the CDR3, the DNA is TGCGCCAGCGGAGTAGCGGGTCCAGATACGCAGTATTTT.

This clonotype was detected once. J is TRBJ2-2 and V is TRBV12-3 or TRBV12-4, with D perhaps TRBD1 (7 bases). The CDR3 contains 17 residues. The germline V and J ends were trimmed by 5 bases and 0 bases, with 16 bases remaining between them. DNA of the CDR3: TGTGCCAGCAGTCGAAATCAGGGGGGTTCGAACACCGGGGAGCTGTTTTTT. Translation gives CASSRNQGGSNTGELFF.

The rearrangement joins TRBV11-1 to TRBJ1-6, with D possibly TRBD1 on 5 matching bases. With 8 bases removed from V and 7 bases from J, the gap between germline ends came to 18 bases. CDR3 length: 15 amino acids. CDR1 is SGHAT, CDR2 FQDESV, per germline (reference sequence). CDR3 loop: CASGLGVIRNSPLHF. For the CDR3, the DNA is TGTGCCAGCGGATTAGGGGTGATTCGAAATTCACCCCTCCACTTT.

This clonotype was counted ten times or more. J is TRBJ2-3 and V is TRBV28, with D maybe TRBD1 (5 bases). The CDR3 is 12 residues long. Germline values: CDR1 MDHEN, CDR2 SYDVKM. Trimming shortened V by 7 bases and J by 2 bases, and 7 bases separated the two germline ends. The CDR3 spells CASKGDTDTQYF. CDR3 bases: TGTGCCAGCAAAGGGGACACAGATACGCAGTATTTT.

The J gene is TRBJ1-5, the V gene TRBV20-1; D is ambiguous. The CDR3 contains 15 residues. V gave up 0 bases and J gave up 4 bases, with 13 bases separating them. The germline V gene has CDR1 DFQATT and CDR2 SNEGSKA (reference sequence). In DNA form, the CDR3 reads TGCAGTGCTAGAGAGAATAGAGGAGGGAATCAGCCCCAGCATTTT. Protein: CSARENRGGNQPQHF.

This sequence joins TRBV3-1 and TRBJ1-1; D not resolved. CDR1 LGHDT and CDR2 YNNKEL come from the germline V gene (reference sequence). The V end lost 0 bases, the J end lost 1 base, and 6 bases lay between the germline ends. The CDR3 length is 14 residues. The DNA of the CDR3 is TGTGCCAGCAGCCAAGAGGTGGGGAACACTGAAGCTTTCTTT. It yields the protein CASSQEVGNTEAFF. Full variable domain (remainder filled in from reference TRBV3-1 and TRBJ1-1): DTAVSQTPKYLVTQMGNDKSIKCEQNLGHDTMYWYKQDSKKFLKIMFSYNNKELIINETVPNRFSPKSPDKAHLNLHINSLELGDSAVYFCASSQEVGNTEAFFGQGTRLTVV.

This clonotype was detected many times. This chain connects TRBV19 to TRBJ1-5; possibly TRBD1 for D (5 bases). The CDR3 totals 13 residues. V gave up 3 bases and J gave up 6 bases, with 9 bases separating them. Looked up from germline, CDR1 is LNHDA and CDR2 is SQIVND (reference sequence). DNA for the CDR3: TGTGCCAGTAGTATGGGGACTCTTCAGCCCCAGCATTTT. Translation gives CASSMGTLQPQHF.

This clonotype has a single count. V is TRBV19 and J is TRBJ1-1; D remains unclear. The CDR3 has 14 amino acids. In germline, CDR1 is LNHDA, CDR2 SQIVND (reference sequence). Trimming removed 6 bases at V and 1 base at J, with 12 bases between. Written as DNA, the CDR3 is TGTGCCAGTAGACCACATACTGGGAACACTGAAGCTTTCTTT. Its translation is CASRPHTGNTEAFF.

This clonotype has more than one count but fewer than ten. As DNA, the CDR3 is TGCGCCAGCAGAGCGGGACCGTCCTACGAGCAGTACTTC. The encoded protein is CASRAGPSYEQYF. This chain uses TRBV10-1 with TRBJ2-7; 7 bases match TRBD2. Germline-derived CDR1 and CDR2 are WNHNN and SYGVQD (reference sequence). Unmatched junction bases numbered 3, after V lost 6 bases and J lost 1 base. This CDR3 comprises 13 residues.

This rearrangement joins TRBV20-1 to TRBJ2-5; perhaps TRBD1 as D (8 bases). Germline-derived CDR1 and CDR2 are DFQATT and SNEGSKA (reference sequence). Trimming cost V 4 bases and J 5 bases, with 14 bases left between them. This CDR3 is built from 13 residues. CDR3 nucleotides: TGCAGTGCTATAGACAGGGGAGGGGAGACCCAGTACTTC. This sequence encodes CSAIDRGGETQYF.

This clonotype was counted a few times. CDR3: CSARAHQRGATGELFF. CDR3 DNA sequence: TGCAGTGCTAGAGCTCACCAGCGGGGGGCCACCGGGGAGCTGTTTTTT. The genes are TRBV20-1 and TRBJ2-2; TRBD2 aligns across 9 bases. There are 16 residues in the CDR3. J lost 4 bases, V lost 1 base, and 7 bases had no gene match. CDR1 is DFQATT and CDR2 is SNEGSKA in the germline V gene (reference sequence).

The chain employs TRBV29-1 and TRBJ1-4; 7 positions agree with TRBD1. Germline CDR1 SQVTM, CDR2 ANQGSEA. V dropped 6 bases and J dropped 10; count of bases not matched to a gene: 11. This CDR3 region has 13 residues. The CDR3 DNA reads as TGCAGCGTCCAGGGACAGCAGGTTGGAAAACTGTTTTTT. Amino acid sequence: CSVQGQQVGKLFF. Full variable domain (missing parts from reference TRBV29-1 and TRBJ1-4): SAVISQKPSRDICQRGTSLTIQCQVDSQVTMMFWYRQQPGQSLTLIATANQGSEATYESGFVIDKFPISRPNLTFSTLTVSNMSPEDSSIYLCSVQGQQVGKLFFGSGTQLSVL.

This chain connects TRBV28 to TRBJ2-1, with a tentative D call TRBD2 (6 bases). Trimming left V 6 bases short and J 13 bases short, with 16 bases between. CDR1 is MDHEN, CDR2 SYDVKM, per germline. The length of the CDR3 is 12 residues. CDR3 DNA sequence: TGTGCCAGCAGCCTCGGGACTCTCGAACAGTTCTTC. The encoded protein is CASSLGTLEQFF.

V and J are TRBV28 and TRBJ2-1; 7 bases are a match to TRBD1. The ends lost 2 bases at V and 3 bases at J; junction bases unmatched: 4. The CDR3 has 15 amino acids. Germline assignment: CDR1 MDHEN and CDR2 SYDVKM. The CDR3 DNA follows: TGTGCCAGCAGTTTACAAGGGACAGACTACAATGAGCAGTTCTTC. Translation gives CASSLQGTDYNEQFF.

The chain couples TRBV29-1 to TRBJ2-3; either TRBD1 or TRBD2 may supply D (5 bases each). The V end lost 5 bases, the J end lost 4 bases, and 10 bases lay between the germline ends. CDR3 length: 12 residues. From germline, CDR1 is SQVTM and CDR2 ANQGSEA. The DNA for the CDR3 is TGCAGCGTTCATGAGGGGTCAGATACGCAGTATTTT. This codes for CSVHEGSDTQYF.

The rearrangement joins TRBV24-1 to TRBJ2-1, with a tentative D call TRBD2 (5 bases). Trimming cost V 2 bases and J 6 bases, with 13 bases left between them. Germline CDR1 reads KGHDR; CDR2 reads SFDVKD. CDR3 size: 15 residues. The CDR3 region has the DNA TGTGCCACCAGTGATTCGGGCACTAGGGCCAATGAGCAGTTCTTC. Encoded protein: CATSDSGTRANEQFF.

This clonotype was observed a few times. This rearrangement joins TRBV7-8 to TRBJ2-1; TRBD2 might be the D (6 bases). The CDR3 is made up of 15 amino acids. Trimming shortened V by 3 bases and J by 6 bases, and 15 bases separated the two germline ends. Per the germline V gene, CDR1 is SGHVS and CDR2 is FQNEAQ. The CDR3 coding sequence is TGTGCCAGCAGCTTTGGGGCCCCGGGACTCAATGAGCAGTTCTTC. Its protein is CASSFGAPGLNEQFF.

The CDR3: CASSYPNRYNNEQFF. DNA of the CDR3: TGTGCCAGCAGTTACCCCAACAGGTACAACAATGAGCAGTTCTTC. The J gene is TRBJ2-1, the V gene TRBV6-2 or TRBV6-3; tentative D call: TRBD1 (5 bases). Trimming took 2 bases from V and 5 from J, leaving 13 bases between them. Germline CDR1 MNHEY, CDR2 SVGEGT. CDR3 length: 15 residues.

This rearrangement joins TRBV11-2 to TRBJ2-7; 8 bases agree with TRBD2. Germline CDR1 and CDR2: SGHAT and FQNNGV. V lost 7 bases, J lost 2 bases, and 7 bases stayed unmatched. This CDR3 spans 14 amino acids. The CDR3 spells CASTPAGGPYEQYF. The CDR3 DNA reads as TGTGCCAGCACCCCCGCGGGGGGACCCTACGAGCAGTACTTC.

This sequence joins TRBV6-6 and TRBJ2-4; the D gene is possibly TRBD1 (6 bases). Trimming took 6 bases from V and 0 from J, leaving 12 bases between them. Per germline, CDR1 MNHNY and CDR2 SVGAGI (reference sequence). This CDR3 comprises 15 residues. CDR3 loop: CASRGDILAKNIQYF. CDR3 in DNA: TGTGCCAGCAGGGGGGACATTTTAGCCAAAAACATTCAGTACTTC.

As regards this clonotype: This may be a read error, as it is one base from a much larger clone. The genes are TRBV7-6 and TRBJ1-1; no clear D. The CDR3 is 14 residues long. Germline CDR1 and CDR2: SGHVS and FNYEAQ. CDR3 loop: CACSLGQRNTEAFF. For the CDR3, the DNA is TGTGCCTGCAGCTTAGGCCAACGGAACACTGAAGCTTTCTTT.

Many counts were recorded for this clonotype. The gene calls are TRBV28 and TRBJ2-7, with D possibly called TRBD1 or TRBD2 (5 bases each). The V end lost 6 bases, the J end lost 3 bases, and 15 bases lay between the germline ends. CDR3 length: 14 amino acids. Germline V gene data show CDR1 as MDHEN and CDR2 as SYDVKM. CDR3 region: CASRTAGALYEQYF. The CDR3 DNA sequence: TGTGCCAGCAGGACCGCCGGGGCACTCTACGAGCAGTACTTC.